The 26 T cell receptor beta chains reported below all come from one sample, sequenced in a study of blood T cell repertoires in COVID-19. The data were produced by immunoSEQ multiplex PCR, yet TCRdb's version contains in-frame clones alone and is incomplete. The sample yields some 150,000 clones, 80% to 90% seen once. Input material: peripheral blood. These receptors all stem from a man aged 65-85 years with acute or convalescent COVID-19.

A few counts support this clone. V is TRBV11-3 and J is TRBJ2-7, with D uncertain. Per the germline V gene, CDR1 is SGHNT and CDR2 is YENEEA. The V and J ends lost 2 bases and 0 bases respectively, with 11 bases between them. The CDR3 extends over 15 amino acids. The CDR3 DNA reads as TGTGCCAGCAGCTTATCATCAGGCGTCTCCTACGAGCAGTACTTC. It is translated as CASSLSSGVSYEQYF.

The rearrangement joins TRBV10-3 to TRBJ1-1; 7 positions match TRBD1. Trimming removed 6 bases from V and 3 bases from J; junction bases left unmatched: 13. This CDR3 comprises 16 residues. Germline V gives CDR1 ENHRY, CDR2 SYGVKD. CDR3 nucleotides: TGTGCCATCAGGGGACAGCCTAAATTGGAGGACACTGAAGCTTTCTTT. Translated, it gives CAIRGQPKLEDTEAFF.

J is TRBJ2-5 and V is TRBV23-1, with 7 positions matching TRBD1. Being an ORF, TRBV23-1 has a function that is uncertain. Trimming at V came to 7 bases and at J to 5 bases, leaving 10 bases not matched to a gene. The CDR3 totals 14 residues. CDR3 protein: CASNSSTGTETQYF. The CDR3 nucleotides are TGCGCCAGCAATTCCTCGACAGGGACGGAGACCCAGTACTTC.

The chain links TRBV7-2 to TRBJ1-1; D might be TRBD1 (5 bases). The CDR3 is 15 amino acids. Deletions cut 0 bases from V and 5 bases from J, with 13 bases between. Germline assignment: CDR1 SGHTA and CDR2 FQGNSA. Here the CDR3 reads CASSLAVGGGTEAFF. CDR3 in DNA: TGTGCCAGCAGCTTAGCTGTCGGGGGAGGGACTGAAGCTTTCTTT. Variable domain in full (rest from reference TRBV7-2 and TRBJ1-1): GAGVSQSPSNKVTEKGKDVELRCDPISGHTALYWYRQSLGQGLEFLIYFQGNSAPDKSGLPSDRFSAERTGGSVSTLTIQRTQQEDSAVYLCASSLAVGGGTEAFFGQGTRLTVV.

The chain has TRBV3-1 (or the pseudogene TRBV3-2) and TRBJ2-1; 10 bases line up with TRBD2. J gave up 2 bases and V 4 bases, and 5 bases lay outside the gene matches. CDR3 size: 16 residues. Germline V gene lookup returns CDR1 LGHDT and CDR2 YNNKEL (reference sequence). CDR3 sequence reads: CASSPYGTSAYNEQFF. The CDR3 nucleotides are TGTGCCAGCAGCCCATACGGGACTAGCGCCTACAATGAGCAGTTCTTC.

The chain uses TRBV28 and TRBJ2-5; perhaps TRBD2 as D (5 bases). The V gene's germline CDR1 is MDHEN and CDR2 SYDVKM. The CDR3 has 12 amino acids. V was shortened by 6 bases and J by 0 bases, with 5 bases between the two germline ends. CDR3 nucleotides: TGTGCCAGCAGGGAGGACCAAGAGACCCAGTACTTC. The encoded protein is CASREDQETQYF. Looking up the rest from reference TRBV28 and TRBJ2-5 gives the full variable domain: DVKVTQSSRYLVKRTGEKVFLECVQDMDHENMFWYRQDPGLGLRLIYFSYDVKMKEKGDIPEGYSVSREKKERFSLILESASTNQTSMYLCASREDQETQYFGPGTRLLVL.

The gene calls are TRBV27 and TRBJ1-5, with 9 bases that match TRBD1. The V segment lost 6 bases and the J segment 2 bases; nucleotides outside the gene matches: 5. The CDR3 loop spans 15 amino acids. Looked up from germline, CDR1 is MNHEY and CDR2 is SMNVEV (reference sequence). The CDR3 region is CASRATGGGNQPQHF. The DNA of the CDR3 is TGTGCCAGCAGAGCAACAGGGGGCGGCAATCAGCCCCAGCATTTT.

The chain uses TRBV10-3 and TRBJ2-1; D ambiguous. The CDR3 consists of 15 residues. V lost 6 bases to trimming and J lost 0 bases, with 12 bases between them. Germline CDR1 ENHRY, CDR2 SYGVKD. The CDR3 protein is CAIRPLWSSYNEQFF. CDR3 in DNA: TGTGCCATCAGACCACTCTGGAGCTCCTACAATGAGCAGTTCTTC.

This chain joins TRBV19 and TRBJ1-1; D gene ambiguous. Trimming removed 4 bases from V and 6 bases from J, with 9 bases in between. Germline V gene data show CDR1 as LNHDA and CDR2 as SQIVND (reference sequence). The CDR3 has 12 amino acids. This chain's CDR3 is CASSSAGAEAFF. In nucleotides, the CDR3 is TGTGCCAGTAGTAGTGCCGGGGCTGAAGCTTTCTTT.

The rearrangement links TRBV9 to TRBJ2-2, with a weak D call TRBD2 (6 bases). Germline V gene data show CDR1 as SGDLS and CDR2 as YYNGEE. The CDR3 spans 15 residues. V shed 0 bases and J shed 4 bases, with 10 bases lying between them. The CDR3 DNA reads as TGTGCCAGCAGCGTAGTAGCGGCCCCCACCGGGGAGCTGTTTTTT. This codes for CASSVVAAPTGELFF.

This chain joins TRBV10-2 and TRBJ2-7; TRBD2 aligns across 8 bases. There are 18 residues in the CDR3. Germline values: CDR1 WSHSY, CDR2 SAAADI. V shed 0 bases, J shed 3 bases, and the junction held 13 bases outside the gene matches. The CDR3: CASSESRRGTRELYEQYF. In nucleotides, the CDR3 is TGCGCCAGCAGTGAGTCCCGTAGAGGGACTAGAGAACTCTACGAGCAGTACTTC.

This clone showed up just once. V usage is TRBV7-2 and J usage is TRBJ1-2; D is uncertain. Trimming left V 0 bases short and J 4 bases short, with 9 bases between. The CDR3 extends over 14 amino acids. Germline values: CDR1 SGHTA, CDR2 FQGNSA. The CDR3 spells CASSLAPGFYGYTF. CDR3 DNA: TGTGCCAGCAGCTTAGCTCCGGGATTCTATGGCTACACCTTC.

This chain joins TRBV18 and TRBJ2-7; unclear D gene. CDR1 is KGHSH and CDR2 is LQKENI in the germline V gene. Trimming left V 0 bases short and J 4 bases short, with 10 bases between. The CDR3 extends over 14 amino acids. The CDR3: CASSPPWAWYEQYF. CDR3 nucleotide sequence: TGTGCCAGCTCACCACCCTGGGCTTGGTACGAGCAGTACTTC. The complete variable domain, with remaining parts taken from reference TRBV18 and TRBJ2-7, reads NAGVMQNPRHLVRRRGQEARLRCSPMKGHSHVYWYRQLPEEGLKFMVYLQKENIIDESGMPKERFSAEFPKEGPSILRIQQVVRGDSAAYFCASSPPWAWYEQYFGPGTRLTVT.

This rearrangement joins TRBV28 to TRBJ1-4; D gene ambiguous. Trimming cost V 1 base and J 7 bases, with 13 bases left between them. Germline CDR1 is MDHEN and CDR2 is SYDVKM. CDR3 length equals 15 residues. The CDR3 DNA reads TGTGCCAGCAGTTTATTAACCTTGTCGGGTGAAAAACTGTTTTTT. This translates into CASSLLTLSGEKLFF.

This clone was detected a few times. This sequence joins TRBV6-5 and TRBJ1-3; 9 nucleotides agree with TRBD1. The V and J ends lost 6 bases and 4 bases, in that order; junction bases with no gene match: 4. Germline V gives CDR1 MNHEY, CDR2 SVGAGI. CDR3 length equals 14 residues. In DNA form, the CDR3 reads TGTGCCAGCAGATCGACAGGGGGGGGAAACACCATATATTTT. Its protein product is CASRSTGGGNTIYF.

This clone has just one count. The gene calls are TRBV13 and TRBJ2-7, with 7 bases identical to TRBD2. With 5 bases clipped from V and 7 bases from J, the junction kept 17 bases outside the gene matches. The CDR3 spans 16 residues. Germline V CDR1 and CDR2: PRHDT, FYEKMQ (reference sequence). The CDR3 DNA sequence: TGTGCCAGCAGCCTTGGTAGGGCTAGCGGTCTCCGGGAGCAGTACTTC. Protein: CASSLGRASGLREQYF.

The chain couples TRBV5-6 to TRBJ2-7; 9 bases are shared with TRBD2. The trim removed 4 bases at V and 2 bases at J, leaving 10 bases unmatched. The CDR3 is 16 amino acids. Germline loops: CDR1 SGHDT, CDR2 YYEEEE. This chain's CDR3 is CASSPSPGLAPYEQYF. In DNA form, the CDR3 reads TGTGCCAGCAGCCCAAGTCCGGGACTAGCCCCCTACGAGCAGTACTTC.

The DNA of the CDR3 is TGTGCCAGCAGTTACAAGGGGGGGAGGGGAAGCACTGAAGCTTTCTTT. This codes for CASSYKGGRGSTEAFF. The gene calls are TRBV6-6 and TRBJ1-1, with a possible D match to TRBD1 (6 bases). The germline V gene encodes CDR1 MNHNY and CDR2 SVGAGI (reference sequence). The CDR3 is made up of 16 amino acids. Trimming took 2 bases from V and 4 from J, leaving 17 bases between them.

The J gene is TRBJ2-3, the V gene TRBV7-2; D might be TRBD2 (6 bases). Germline values: CDR1 SGHTA, CDR2 FQGNSA. This CDR3 spans 16 amino acids. Between the trimmed V and J ends, which lost 1 base and 4 bases, there was a span of 15 bases. The CDR3 coding sequence is TGTGCCAGCAGCTTAGGGACGGGAGTTGAAGCAGATACGCAGTATTTT. Its protein is CASSLGTGVEADTQYF.

As DNA, the CDR3 is TGTGCCAGCAGCCCCCGGACTAGCGGGAACACAGATACGCAGTATTTT. Its translation is CASSPRTSGNTDTQYF. V and J are TRBV7-8 and TRBJ2-3; 12 positions match TRBD2. The CDR3 loop spans 16 amino acids. Losses at the gene ends were 5 bases for V and 2 bases for J; bases not matched to a gene: 5. CDR1 is SGHVS, CDR2 FQNEAQ, per germline. Drawing the rest from reference TRBV7-8 and TRBJ2-3, the complete variable domain is GAGVSQSPRYKVAKRGQDVALRCDPISGHVSLFWYQQALGQGPEFLTYFQNEAQLDKSGLPSDRFFAERPEGSVSTLKIQRTQQEDSAVYLCASSPRTSGNTDTQYFGPGTRLTVL.

This sequence joins TRBV6-6 and TRBJ1-2, with a tentative D call TRBD1 (5 bases). The CDR3 has 13 residues. The V gene's germline CDR1 is MNHNY and CDR2 SVGAGI (reference sequence). V was clipped by 11 bases and J by 1 base, with 14 bases between them. CDR3 in amino acids: CAAFDDSNYGYTF. The CDR3 nucleotides are TGTGCCGCCTTCGATGACAGTAACTATGGCTACACCTTC.

The chain carries TRBV4-3 and TRBJ2-7, with TRBD1 identical over 11 bases. Germline V gene data show CDR1 as LGHNA and CDR2 as YSLEER. The ends lost 4 bases at V and 4 bases at J; junction bases unmatched: 6. The CDR3 length is 15 residues. The CDR3 DNA is TGCGCCAGCAGCCGCGGACAGGGGGCGTTTTACGAGCAGTACTTC. Encoded protein: CASSRGQGAFYEQYF.

The chain carries TRBV7-2 and TRBJ2-7; D gene ambiguous. This CDR3 is 16 amino acids long. Germline values: CDR1 SGHTA, CDR2 FQGNSA. V lost 1 base and J lost 2, with 15 bases in between. CDR3 residues: CASSLGLLGRTYEQYF. CDR3 bases: TGTGCCAGCAGCTTAGGCCTCCTTGGGCGTACCTACGAGCAGTACTTC. The entire variable domain, with the rest obtained from reference TRBV7-2 and TRBJ2-7, is as follows: GAGVSQSPSNKVTEKGKDVELRCDPISGHTALYWYRQSLGQGLEFLIYFQGNSAPDKSGLPSDRFSAERTGGSVSTLTIQRTQQEDSAVYLCASSLGLLGRTYEQYFGPGTRLTVT.

The chain combines TRBV6-6 with TRBJ2-7, with TRBD1 as a possible D gene (6 bases). Germline V gives CDR1 MNHNY, CDR2 SVGAGI (reference sequence). Trimming pared 7 bases from V and 0 bases from J, leaving 19 bases between. The CDR3 contains 16 residues. The CDR3 DNA reads as TGTGCCAGCAAGCCAACCGGGACACCGAGCTCCTACGAGCAGTACTTC. Residues: CASKPTGTPSSYEQYF.

This CDR3 reads CASSIVSGGGPDTQYF. As DNA, the CDR3 is TGTGCCAGTAGTATAGTCTCGGGAGGAGGGCCAGATACGCAGTATTTT. The chain couples TRBV19 to TRBJ2-3; 7 positions match TRBD2. Germline V lookup: CDR1 LNHDA, CDR2 SQIVND (reference sequence). With 1 base clipped from V and 4 bases from J, the junction kept 8 bases outside the gene matches. The CDR3 has 16 residues. The full variable domain, its missing parts supplied by reference TRBV19 and TRBJ2-3, is DGGITQSPKYLFRKEGQNVTLSCEQNLNHDAMYWYRQDPGQGLRLIYYSQIVNDFQKGDIAEGYSVSREKKESFPLTVTSAQKNPTAFYLCASSIVSGGGPDTQYFGPGTRLTVL.

The CDR3 DNA is TGTGCCAGCAGTCCCCTTGACGAGCAGTACTTC. Amino acid sequence: CASSPLDEQYF. The chain has TRBV6-6 and TRBJ2-7; D is ambiguous. V lost 5 bases to trimming and J lost 5 bases, with 7 bases between them. CDR1 and CDR2 from the germline V gene are MNHNY and SVGAGI (reference sequence). CDR3 length: 11 amino acids.